Below, 17 T cell receptor beta chains from the same sample are listed, as sequenced in a study of blood T cell repertoires in COVID-19. Sequenced by immunoSEQ multiplex PCR; TCRdb stores in-frame clones only, minus some. The data show roughly 700,000 clones, about 87% seen once. The specimen sequenced was peripheral blood. Source of these receptors: a woman under 30 with acute or convalescent COVID-19.

V is TRBV27 and J is TRBJ2-7; 11 nucleotides line up with TRBD2. Germline CDR1 MNHEY, CDR2 SMNVEV (reference sequence). The ends lost 6 bases at V and 2 bases at J; junction bases unmatched: 3. This CDR3 has 14 amino acids. CDR3 nucleotide sequence: TGTGCCAGCAGAATAGCGGGGGGGCCCTACGAGCAGTACTTC. This encodes CASRIAGGPYEQYF.

The chain couples TRBV4-3 to TRBJ1-4; tentative D call: TRBD1 (5 bases). The CDR3 sequence is 16 residues long. Trimming left V 5 bases short and J 2 bases short, with 15 bases between. Germline V gene lookup returns CDR1 LGHNA and CDR2 YSLEER. DNA of the CDR3: TGCGCCAGCAGCGTCCGGGGGAAGGCGACTAATGAAAAACTGTTTTTT. Its protein is CASSVRGKATNEKLFF.

The rearrangement joins TRBV19 to TRBJ1-1, with 7 bases aligning to TRBD1. The CDR3 extends over 15 amino acids. CDR1 is LNHDA and CDR2 is SQIVND in the germline V gene (reference sequence). J gave up 0 bases and V 6 bases, and 7 bases lay outside the gene matches. The CDR3 reads CASSSGQVMNTEAFF. In nucleotides, the CDR3 is TGTGCCAGTAGCAGTGGACAGGTCATGAACACTGAAGCTTTCTTT.

The chain links TRBV9 to TRBJ1-2, with D perhaps matching TRBD1 (5 bases). Deletions cut 4 bases from V and 3 bases from J, with 19 bases between. This CDR3 is built from 16 residues. The germline V gene has CDR1 SGDLS and CDR2 YYNGEE. As DNA, the CDR3 is TGTGCCAGCAGCATCGAAGGCGTGGGAGGGGACTATGGCTACACCTTC. This sequence encodes CASSIEGVGGDYGYTF.

This chain uses TRBV7-2 with TRBJ2-1, with TRBD1 as a possible D gene (6 bases). V gave up 4 bases and J gave up 7 bases, with 14 bases separating them. There are 14 residues in the CDR3. Germline V gene sequence: CDR1 SGHTA, CDR2 FQGNSA. The chain's CDR3 is CASSSSDRSNEQFF. DNA of the CDR3: TGTGCCAGCAGCTCGTCCGACAGGTCGAATGAGCAGTTCTTC.

The chain links TRBV2 to TRBJ1-1; D might be TRBD1 (6 bases). This CDR3 has 15 residues. The germline V gene has CDR1 SNHLY and CDR2 FYNNEI. V was clipped by 3 bases and J by 3 bases, with 14 bases between them. In nucleotides, the CDR3 is TGTGCCAGCAGTGAGTTCGGACAGAAACACACTGAAGCTTTCTTT. Its translation: CASSEFGQKHTEAFF.

The chain carries TRBV5-1 and TRBJ1-2; D is unresolved. V was cut by 0 bases and J by 6 bases, with 9 bases left in between. Germline values: CDR1 SGHRS, CDR2 YFSETQ. The CDR3 runs 13 residues. Here the CDR3 DNA reads TGCGCCAGCAGCTTGGCCGGGATTGATGGCTACACCTTC. Translation: CASSLAGIDGYTF.

In its sample, this clone was seen once. The J gene is TRBJ1-4, the V gene TRBV6-5; possibly TRBD1 for D (6 bases). The germline V and J ends were trimmed by 2 bases and 2 bases, with 9 bases remaining between them. Germline CDR1 is MNHEY and CDR2 is SVGAGI. The CDR3 loop spans 15 amino acids. CDR3: CASSYRQGTNEKLFF. The CDR3 DNA reads as TGTGCCAGCAGTTACAGGCAGGGGACTAATGAAAAACTGTTTTTT.

The V gene is TRBV28, the J gene TRBJ2-3; D is possibly TRBD1 (6 bases). V lost 7 bases and J 2 bases, leaving 10 bases between the germline ends. There are 13 residues in the CDR3. The germline V gene encodes CDR1 MDHEN and CDR2 SYDVKM. CDR3 sequence reads: CASMDSTTDTQYF. Written as DNA, the CDR3 is TGTGCCAGCATGGACAGCACCACAGATACGCAGTATTTT.

The chain uses TRBV10-3 and TRBJ1-2; no reliable D call. The CDR3 loop spans 14 amino acids. With 0 bases removed from V and 5 bases from J, the gap between germline ends came to 10 bases. Germline lookup yields CDR1 ENHRY and CDR2 SYGVKD. The CDR3 bases are TGTGCCATCAGTGAGTCGAAACAGTCTTATGGCTACACCTTC. Its translation is CAISESKQSYGYTF.

The chain recombines TRBV6-5 with TRBJ1-1, with 8 bases identical to TRBD1. This CDR3 contains 15 residues. Per germline, CDR1 MNHEY and CDR2 SVGAGI. The junction had 12 bases not matched to a gene; V was cut back by 7 bases and J by 5 bases. CDR3 residues: CASTLRQGRSTEAFF. The DNA of the CDR3 is TGTGCCAGCACCCTTAGACAGGGGAGAAGTACTGAAGCTTTCTTT.

The rearrangement joins TRBV27 to TRBJ2-3; no reliable D call. The germline V gene has CDR1 MNHEY and CDR2 SMNVEV (reference sequence). Trimming left V 3 bases short and J 2 bases short, with 12 bases between. The CDR3 consists of 15 residues. DNA of the CDR3: TGTGCCAGCAGTTTCCGGCAGGCACCCACAGATACGCAGTATTTT. Amino acid sequence: CASSFRQAPTDTQYF.

The gene calls are TRBV29-1 and TRBJ1-4; 9 bases fit TRBD1. The CDR3 has 15 amino acids. V lost 3 bases to trimming and J lost 8 bases; unmatched junction nucleotides: 10. Germline V CDR1 and CDR2: SQVTM, ANQGSEA. DNA of the CDR3: TGCAGCGTTGAGACAGGGGGAGGAGGAAACGAAAAACTGTTTTTT. It translates to CSVETGGGGNEKLFF.

The chain uses TRBV24-1 and TRBJ1-1, with unresolved D. The V gene's germline CDR1 is KGHDR and CDR2 SFDVKD. The CDR3 runs 13 residues. Trimming shortened V by 9 bases and J by 0 bases, and 10 bases separated the two germline ends. The CDR3 spells CATPLGVNTEAFF. For the CDR3, the DNA is TGTGCCACCCCGCTCGGGGTGAACACTGAAGCTTTCTTT.

The V call is TRBV23-1, the J call TRBJ1-1; tentative D call: TRBD1 (5 bases). TRBV23-1 is sorted into the ORF group, with uncertain function. The CDR3 has 16 amino acids. Trimming cost V 10 bases and J 1 base, with 22 bases left between them. The chain's CDR3 is CAIPWGGWQSNTEAFF. The CDR3 DNA reads TGCGCCATCCCATGGGGGGGGTGGCAATCGAACACTGAAGCTTTCTTT.

This chain links TRBV6-5 with TRBJ2-7; TRBD1 might be the D (5 bases). Germline loops: CDR1 MNHEY, CDR2 SVGAGI. Trimming took off 7 bases at V and 1 base at J, with 14 bases between the two ends. The CDR3 extends over 14 amino acids. CDR3 loop: CASMNGHTSYEQYF. The CDR3 DNA reads TGTGCCAGCATGAACGGACACACATCCTACGAGCAGTACTTC.

CDR3 sequence: CASSRGAGGIGNQPQHF. The CDR3 nucleotides read TGTGCCAGTAGTAGGGGGGCAGGGGGAATCGGCAATCAGCCCCAGCATTTT. The V call is TRBV19, the J call TRBJ1-5; 7 bases map to TRBD1. The V gene's germline CDR1 is LNHDA and CDR2 SQIVND (reference sequence). This CDR3 is 17 amino acids long. With V trimmed by 4 bases and J by 2 bases, 11 bases remained unmatched.